The 32 T cell receptor beta chains presented below share a single source sample, sequenced in a study of CD8 T cells in ankylosing spondylitis. TCRdb passed the 5' RACE reads through MiXCR, listing each CDR3 protein once. Of 130,000 or so distinct CDR3 sequences listed, 17% are singletons. No antigen has been identified for these receptors. Study-wide findings and caveats: About eight highly homologous variants made up a TCR beta motif that seemed to typify ankylosing spondylitis blood.

What was sequenced was blood, either unsorted or a sorted T cell fraction (not recorded which). The receptors stem from a male donor with ankylosing spondylitis.

For the CDR3, the DNA is TGCGCCAGCAGCTTGGTGGGGCAAAACTACGAGCAGTACTTC. It translates to CASSLVGQNYEQYF. This rearrangement joins TRBV5-1 to TRBJ2-7, with D possibly matching TRBD1 (5 bases). The CDR3 length is 14 residues. The V gene lost 0 bases and the J gene lost 3 bases, with 10 bases spanning the gap. Germline V lookup: CDR1 SGHRS, CDR2 YFSETQ.

This chain uses TRBV27 with TRBJ2-3, with TRBD2 identical over 10 bases. V lost 2 bases to trimming and J lost 5 bases; unmatched junction nucleotides: 10. Germline V CDR1 and CDR2: MNHEY, SMNVEV (reference sequence). This CDR3 spans 17 amino acids. This chain's CDR3 is CASSLPSGLAGVDTQYF. DNA for the CDR3: TGTGCCAGCAGTTTACCCTCGGGGCTAGCGGGAGTAGATACGCAGTATTTT.

The V and J genes are TRBV5-1 and TRBJ1-2; weak D call: TRBD1 (6 bases). CDR3 length equals 16 residues. Germline assignment: CDR1 SGHRS and CDR2 YFSETQ. Trimming stripped 7 bases from V and 0 bases from J, with 19 bases between. CDR3 coding DNA: TGCGCCAGCCGACCTCGGACAGTAGATCCTAACTATGGCTACACCTTC. Translation: CASRPRTVDPNYGYTF.

The rearrangement joins TRBV12-3 or TRBV12-4 to TRBJ2-5, with D possibly being TRBD2 (5 bases). The germline V and J ends were trimmed by 5 bases and 2 bases, with 15 bases remaining between them. CDR3 size: 15 residues. CDR3: CASSPLFGKQETQYF. For the CDR3, the DNA is TGTGCCAGCAGTCCCCTTTTCGGGAAACAAGAGACCCAGTACTTC.

This clonotype showed up just a few times. The V gene is TRBV6-5, the J gene TRBJ2-7; D gene ambiguous. V was pared by 5 bases and J by 0 bases, with 8 bases between. Germline V gene sequence: CDR1 MNHEY, CDR2 SVGAGI. The CDR3 covers 13 residues. The CDR3 here is CASSIQYSYEQYF. The CDR3 nucleotides are TGTGCCAGCAGTATACAGTACTCCTACGAGCAGTACTTC.

This clonotype was counted a few times. The V and J genes are TRBV28 and TRBJ2-1, with 7 bases fitting TRBD2. Germline values: CDR1 MDHEN, CDR2 SYDVKM. V dropped 6 bases and J dropped 7; count of bases not matched to a gene: 15. CDR3 size: 16 residues. CDR3 protein: CASSPSAGESLNEQFF. In DNA form, the CDR3 reads TGTGCCAGCAGCCCCTCGGCGGGAGAAAGCTTAAATGAGCAGTTCTTC.

This clonotype was seen ten or more times. The V gene is TRBV4-3, the J gene TRBJ2-2; unclear D gene. Trimming cost V 1 base and J 7 bases, with 4 bases left between them. The CDR3 has 12 residues. Germline assignment: CDR1 LGHNA and CDR2 YSLEER. DNA of the CDR3: TGCGCCAGCAGCCAAGGGGTCGGGGAGCTGTTTTTT. It is translated as CASSQGVGELFF.

The chain couples TRBV30 to TRBJ2-1; 9 nucleotides align to TRBD2. Germline trimming cut 4 bases from V and 3 bases from J; bases unmatched to any gene: 7. Germline V lookup: CDR1 GTSNPN, CDR2 SVGIG (reference sequence). CDR3 length equals 15 residues. For the CDR3, the DNA is TGTGCCTGGATTCCCCTAGCGGGGAGCTACAATGAGCAGTTCTTC. Translated: CAWIPLAGSYNEQFF.

This clonotype was counted a few times. The rearrangement uses TRBV27 and TRBJ1-5; D ambiguous. The CDR3 extends over 14 amino acids. Germline V gene data show CDR1 as MNHEY and CDR2 as SMNVEV (reference sequence). Between the trimmed V and J ends, which lost 5 bases and 4 bases, there was a span of 12 bases. CDR3 residues: CASSVYGENQPQHF. DNA for the CDR3: TGTGCCAGCAGTGTTTATGGTGAGAATCAGCCCCAGCATTTT.

This clonotype has just a few counts. This chain links TRBV5-1 with TRBJ1-2, with D hard to call. The CDR3 length is 16 residues. V was trimmed by 2 bases and J by 6 bases, leaving 20 bases between them. Germline values: CDR1 SGHRS, CDR2 YFSETQ. The CDR3 DNA follows: TGCGCCAGCAGCTTCACGTATTCCGGGGTGCCCGATGGCTACACCTTC. Protein: CASSFTYSGVPDGYTF. The full variable domain, completed using reference TRBV5-1 and TRBJ1-2, is KAGVTQTPRYLIKTRGQQVTLSCSPISGHRSVSWYQQTPGQGLQFLFEYFSETQRNKGNFPGRFSGRQFSNSRSEMNVSTLELGDSALYLCASSFTYSGVPDGYTFGSGTRLTVV.

The chain is built from TRBV6-2 or TRBV6-3 and TRBJ1-1, with D perhaps TRBD1 (5 bases). The CDR3 is made up of 16 amino acids. V gave up 6 bases and J gave up 2 bases, with 19 bases separating them. Germline lookup yields CDR1 MNHEY and CDR2 SVGEGT. The CDR3 bases are TGTGCCAGCAGAAGAGGGGCTTCGACGTTAAACACTGAAGCTTTCTTT. It is translated as CASRRGASTLNTEAFF.

The rearrangement joins TRBV28 to TRBJ2-7; the D is unclear. V gave up 3 bases and J gave up 10 bases, with 10 bases separating them. The germline gives CDR1 MDHEN, CDR2 SYDVKM. CDR3 length: 11 amino acids. The CDR3 DNA reads TGTGCCAGCAGTTTCGGGCGTTCCCAGTACTTC. Translated, it gives CASSFGRSQYF. The full variable domain, completed using reference TRBV28 and TRBJ2-7, is DVKVTQSSRYLVKRTGEKVFLECVQDMDHENMFWYRQDPGLGLRLIYFSYDVKMKEKGDIPEGYSVSREKKERFSLILESASTNQTSMYLCASSFGRSQYFGPGTRLTVT.

V is TRBV27 and J is TRBJ1-4; D gene uncertain. Trimming removed 6 bases from V and 1 base from J, with 6 bases in between. Germline CDR1 is MNHEY and CDR2 is SMNVEV (reference sequence). The CDR3 has 13 amino acids. The CDR3 loop is CASSFGTNEKLFF. DNA of the CDR3: TGTGCCAGCAGCTTTGGAACTAATGAAAAACTGTTTTTT.

This clonotype was observed many times. The chain employs TRBV5-1 and TRBJ2-7, with D perhaps matching TRBD2 (5 bases). Germline values: CDR1 SGHRS, CDR2 YFSETQ. The CDR3 has 15 amino acids. The ends were cut back, 2 bases at V and 2 bases at J, with 14 bases in the middle. The CDR3 region has the DNA TGCGCCAGCAGCTTTAGGAGCGGACTTACCTACGAGCAGTACTTC. Encoded protein: CASSFRSGLTYEQYF.

The rearrangement joins TRBV27 to TRBJ2-1; possibly TRBD1 or TRBD2 for D (5 bases each). The germline V gene has CDR1 MNHEY and CDR2 SMNVEV (reference sequence). The CDR3 sequence is 14 residues long. Trimming cost V 5 bases and J 2 bases, with 10 bases left between them. Written as DNA, the CDR3 is TGTGCCAGCAGTGACAGCGGCCCCTACAATGAGCAGTTCTTC. Protein: CASSDSGPYNEQFF.

This chain joins TRBV27 and TRBJ2-7, with a weak D call TRBD2 (6 bases). The V end lost 5 bases, the J end lost 3 bases, and 14 bases lay between the germline ends. The CDR3 contains 14 residues. Germline V gene data show CDR1 as MNHEY and CDR2 as SMNVEV (reference sequence). DNA for the CDR3: TGTGCCAGCAGTCTCCATACTAGCATCTACGAGCAGTACTTC. Translated, it gives CASSLHTSIYEQYF.

This clonotype was seen ten or more times. The V gene is TRBV11-2, the J gene TRBJ2-3; D may be TRBD1 (5 bases). Looked up from germline, CDR1 is SGHAT and CDR2 is FQNNGV. V lost 3 bases and J 4 bases, leaving 26 bases between the germline ends. The CDR3 covers 19 residues. Here the CDR3 reads CASSFLRRLGLGKSDTQYF. The CDR3, as DNA: TGTGCCAGCAGCTTTCTGAGACGGTTGGGGCTGGGCAAATCAGATACGCAGTATTTT.

V is TRBV9 and J is TRBJ2-7, with 7 positions matching TRBD1. With V trimmed by 2 bases and J by 4 bases, 6 bases remained unmatched. CDR3 length equals 14 residues. Germline CDR1 is SGDLS and CDR2 is YYNGEE. Here the CDR3 DNA reads TGTGCCAGCAGCGTTGGGGACAGCATGTACGAGCAGTACTTC. This sequence encodes CASSVGDSMYEQYF.

In its sample, this clonotype was seen a few times. The chain links TRBV9 to TRBJ2-7; D ambiguous. This CDR3 region has 14 residues. In germline, CDR1 is SGDLS, CDR2 YYNGEE. Trimming removed 0 bases at V and 3 bases at J, with 10 bases between. The CDR3, as DNA: TGTGCCAGCAGCGTAGGTGGGAATCGCTACGAGCAGTACTTC. It codes for CASSVGGNRYEQYF. Full variable domain (remainder filled in from reference TRBV9 and TRBJ2-7): DSGVTQTPKHLITATGQRVTLRCSPRSGDLSVYWYQQSLDQGLQFLIQYYNGEERAKGNILERFSAQQFPDLHSELNLSSLELGDSALYFCASSVGGNRYEQYFGPGTRLTVT.

The chain recombines TRBV4-2 with TRBJ2-7; D call uncertain. Germline V lookup: CDR1 LGHNA, CDR2 YNFKEQ. There are 15 residues in the CDR3. The V and J ends lost 0 bases and 4 bases respectively, with 13 bases between them. The CDR3 DNA reads TGTGCCAGCAGCCAAGATCAAGGCGCCGGTTACGAGCAGTACTTC. Amino acid sequence: CASSQDQGAGYEQYF.

This rearrangement joins TRBV14 to TRBJ2-3, with 10 bases matching TRBD2. V shed 7 bases and J 2 bases; nucleotides not matched to a gene: 3. Germline lookup yields CDR1 SGHDN and CDR2 FVKESK. The CDR3 extends over 14 amino acids. CDR3 sequence reads: CASKSGRVTDTQYF. CDR3 in DNA: TGTGCCAGCAAGAGCGGGAGGGTCACAGATACGCAGTATTTT.

This clonotype showed up just a few times. The CDR3: CASSQVPRFGYEQYF. In DNA form, the CDR3 reads TGCGCCAGCAGCCAAGTTCCGAGGTTCGGCTACGAGCAGTACTTC. The chain uses TRBV4-1 and TRBJ2-7; D is uncertain. CDR3 size: 15 residues. Germline V gives CDR1 MGHRA, CDR2 YSYEKL. V lost 1 base, J lost 3 bases, and 13 bases lay in between.

This clonotype showed up just a few times. This CDR3 reads CATSRPTSGRGDIQYF. The CDR3, as DNA: TGTGCCACCAGCAGACCGACTAGCGGGAGGGGGGACATTCAGTACTTC. The chain is built from TRBV15 and TRBJ2-4, with 14 bases that match TRBD2. The CDR3 spans 16 residues. The J segment lost 8 bases and the V segment lost 2 bases, leaving 5 bases of the junction unmatched. Germline V CDR1 and CDR2: LNHNV, YYDKDF (reference sequence).

This chain uses TRBV7-9 with TRBJ2-1; tentative D call: TRBD2 (5 bases). V lost 5 bases and J lost 0, with 14 bases in between. CDR1 is SEHNR, CDR2 FQNEAQ, per germline (reference sequence). The CDR3 has 16 residues. CDR3 sequence (DNA): TGTGCCAGCAGCCCCCCAGCGGTAAGCTCCTACAATGAGCAGTTCTTC. As protein: CASSPPAVSSYNEQFF.

The V and J genes are TRBV13 and TRBJ2-7; D ambiguous. V gave up 2 bases and J gave up 5 bases, with 7 bases separating them. This CDR3 is 12 amino acids long. CDR1 is PRHDT, CDR2 FYEKMQ, per germline (reference sequence). DNA for the CDR3: TGTGCCAGCAGCTTACGGACGGACGAGCAGTACTTC. It is translated as CASSLRTDEQYF. The full variable domain, completed using reference TRBV13 and TRBJ2-7, is AAGVIQSPRHLIKEKRETATLKCYPIPRHDTVYWYQQGPGQDPQFLISFYEKMQSDKGSIPDRFSAQQFSDYHSELNMSSLELGDSALYFCASSLRTDEQYFGPGTRLTVT.

This clonotype was found a few times. The chain joins TRBV11-3 to TRBJ2-1; D call uncertain. The V gene lost 5 bases and the J gene lost 0 bases, with 11 bases spanning the gap. The germline V gene has CDR1 SGHNT and CDR2 YENEEA. The CDR3 runs 15 residues. CDR3 nucleotides: TGTGCCAGCAGCATACCGCCGAGCTCCTACAATGAGCAGTTCTTC. Translation: CASSIPPSSYNEQFF.

This chain joins TRBV6-1 and TRBJ1-1, with a possible D match to TRBD1 (5 bases). Germline lookup yields CDR1 MNHNS and CDR2 SASEGT. The CDR3 has 17 residues. V lost 4 bases to trimming and J lost 3 bases, with 21 bases between them. This CDR3 reads CASSVSTSGTTYTEAFF. Here the CDR3 DNA reads TGTGCCAGCAGTGTTAGCACCTCCGGGACTACTTACACTGAAGCTTTCTTT.

This chain joins TRBV5-1 and TRBJ2-2, with 7 bases lining up with TRBD2. Germline V lookup: CDR1 SGHRS, CDR2 YFSETQ. The V and J ends lost 3 bases and 2 bases, in that order; junction bases with no gene match: 4. This CDR3 has 15 amino acids. The CDR3 DNA sequence: TGCGCCAGCAGCTCCGGGGGGTATAACACCGGGGAGCTGTTTTTT. As protein: CASSSGGYNTGELFF.

V usage is TRBV7-9 and J usage is TRBJ2-1, with 10 positions matching TRBD2. Germline-derived CDR1 and CDR2 are SEHNR and FQNEAQ (reference sequence). The CDR3 is made up of 16 amino acids. The junction had 6 bases not matched to a gene; V was cut back by 4 bases and J by 3 bases. In nucleotides, the CDR3 is TGTGCCAGCAGCTCCGGAGCGGGAGGGCACTACAATGAGCAGTTCTTC. Translating it yields CASSSGAGGHYNEQFF.

This clonotype appeared many times. The rearrangement joins TRBV27 to TRBJ2-7; maybe TRBD2 (5 bases). CDR3 length: 13 residues. Germline V gene sequence: CDR1 MNHEY, CDR2 SMNVEV (reference sequence). V lost 3 bases to trimming and J lost 5 bases, with 11 bases between them. The CDR3 DNA sequence: TGTGCCAGCAGTTTTGTGGGAGCCCACGAGCAGTACTTC. It specifies CASSFVGAHEQYF.

This sequence joins TRBV4-1 and TRBJ1-1, with D perhaps matching TRBD1 (5 bases). Trimming took 1 base from V and 1 from J, leaving 16 bases between them. The V gene's germline CDR1 is MGHRA and CDR2 YSYEKL. The CDR3 extends over 17 amino acids. CDR3 in amino acids: CASSQGPPDTWNTEAFF. The DNA of the CDR3 is TGCGCCAGCAGCCAAGGGCCCCCGGACACATGGAACACTGAAGCTTTCTTT.

This clonotype was seen only a few times. This chain connects TRBV2 to TRBJ2-1; 9 bases are a match to TRBD2. V lost 8 bases to trimming and J lost 6 bases; unmatched junction nucleotides: 2. The germline CDR1 and CDR2 sequences are SNHLY and FYNNEI. This CDR3 region has 12 residues. CDR3 sequence (DNA): TGTGCCAGCCTAGCGGGACCCAATGAGCAGTTCTTC. Amino acids: CASLAGPNEQFF.